A single T cell receptor (beta chain) is shown here with its context. Germline lookup yields CDR1 KGHSH and CDR2 LQKENI. V lost 5 bases, J lost 8 bases, and 12 bases stayed unmatched. This CDR3 region has 17 residues. The protocol was immunoSEQ multiplex PCR, while the TCRdb copy is restricted to in-frame clones and leaves out a portion. The sample carries about 7,700 clones, 80% recorded once. Treatment: preoperative locoregional IRX-2 cytokine immunotherapy. The record originates from a study of preoperative IRX-2 immunotherapy in early breast cancer. The V gene is TRBV18, the J gene TRBJ1-6; TRBD1 agrees at 10 bases. This TCR was sampled from a human donor with breast cancer. The source was tumor tissue, collected after IRX-2 immunotherapy. The CDR3 DNA reads TGTGCCAGCTCATCAACGGCTTTCGGGACAGGGGATTCACCCCTCCACTTT. Protein product: CASSSTAFGTGDSPLHF.